What follows describes a single T cell receptor beta chain. The antigen it recognizes is unknown. Per-nucleotide qualities are absent, and no much larger clonotype sits a single base away. V is clipped by 0 bases and J by 4 bases, and the sequence between their germline boundaries is 9 bases long. Spanning cysteine to phenylalanine, the CDR3 consists of 14 amino acids. This entry keeps only the CDR3 DNA: 42 bases, framed from base 1. From the germline V gene (reference sequence), CDR1 is LGHDT and CDR2 is YNNKEL. The data were taken from a study of T cell responses to AZD1222 COVID-19 vaccine (dated by TCRdb to the early 2020s). Concerning the study at large: TCR sequencing was performed for 233 trial participants, of whom about 200 were given two doses of AZD1222 and about 25 were given two doses of MenACWY control vaccine. Trial participants were enrolled by age into 18-55, 56-69 and 70-plus year subgroups, with roughly 150, 30 and 60 TCR-sequenced participants respectively. Overall study outcomes, separate from this receptor: Spike-specific TCR breadth and depth rose significantly after two AZD1222 doses compared with day 0 and with MenACWY recipients. The 56-69-year group was small, and its depth increase did not reach significance, likely because of low power. Most participants were white British and females outnumbered males, and the authors suggested that clonal diversity may have been underestimated. Epitopes outside the regions mutated in the B.1.351 and B.1.1.7 variants were reportedly recognized by nearly half of the unique spike-specific TCRs. CD4 TCRs associated with the vaccine covered the entire spike protein, and the dominant responses were in regions 160-218 and 743-854. Conclusions about previously exposed vaccinees are limited because only six or seven AZD1222 recipients were SARS-CoV-2 seropositive at baseline. Because no day 14 peak-response samples were available, repertoires were characterized only after the peak T cell response.

Per the publication, the time point label means: baseline before first vaccination. Sample treatment or condition, as interpreted from the label and publication: meningococcal conjugate vaccine given as trial control. Vaccinee samples were obtained from the UK trials COV001 and COV002, which included a single-blind randomized controlled phase 2/3 trial of AZD1222 (ChAdOx1 nCoV-19) in healthy adults. For TCRbeta chain sequencing, PBMC samples from trial participants were taken at day 0 and at day 28 after the second dose. The CDR3 regions of human TCRbeta chains were analyzed by immunosequencing. Per the original workflow: Repertoire TCRs were matched against a reference library of SARS-CoV-2-specific TCRs generated with the MIRA antigen-specificity platform. Breadth meant the fraction of unique TCRs that were SARS-CoV-2-associated, whereas depth meant the fraction of total T cells that were SARS-CoV-2-associated. Each spike-specific TCR was assigned to its reactive spike region and to a CD4 or CD8 class using the MIRA data. Log10-transformed breadth and depth values were compared by one-way ANOVA with Sidak's multiple comparisons tests. TCRdb obtained this table from immuneACCESS and retained in-frame rearrangements with V and J assigned. These tables miss some clones; where compared with another copy, unresolved V genes account for less than half of the shortfall, and the remainder is unexplained. D and trimming come from the DNA, and the V and J calls and clone size come from that table. The sample has about 90,000 clones on record, about 90% of them singletons. 5.2% of the sample comes from the top ten.

Specimen: peripheral blood, collected on day 0 of MenACWY control vaccination. This TCR was recovered from an adult in good health. The rearranged segments are TRBV3-1 (or the pseudogene TRBV3-2) and TRBJ1-2; the D gene is possibly TRBD1, with 6 bases matching. CDR3 region: CASSQERGVYGYTF. Read as DNA, the sequence is TGTGCCAGCAGCCAAGAGAGGGGGGTCTATGGCTACACCTTC.